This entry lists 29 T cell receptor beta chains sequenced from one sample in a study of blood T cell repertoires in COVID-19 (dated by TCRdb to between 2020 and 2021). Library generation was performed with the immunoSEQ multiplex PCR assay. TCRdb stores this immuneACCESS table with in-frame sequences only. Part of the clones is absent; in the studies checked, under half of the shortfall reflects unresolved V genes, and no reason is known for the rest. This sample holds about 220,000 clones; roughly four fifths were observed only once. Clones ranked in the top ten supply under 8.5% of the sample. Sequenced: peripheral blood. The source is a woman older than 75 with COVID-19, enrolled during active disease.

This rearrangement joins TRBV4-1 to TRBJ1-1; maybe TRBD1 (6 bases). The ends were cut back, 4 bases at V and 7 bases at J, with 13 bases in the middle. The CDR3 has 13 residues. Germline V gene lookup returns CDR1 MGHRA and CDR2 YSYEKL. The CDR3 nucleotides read TGCGCCAGCAGCCCCACGAGCAGGGGTGAAGCTTTCTTT. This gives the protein CASSPTSRGEAFF.

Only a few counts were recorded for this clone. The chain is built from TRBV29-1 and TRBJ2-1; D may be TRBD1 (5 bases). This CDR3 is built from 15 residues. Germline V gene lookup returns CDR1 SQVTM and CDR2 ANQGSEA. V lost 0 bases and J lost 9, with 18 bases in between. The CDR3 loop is CSVEDPGRAAFEQFF. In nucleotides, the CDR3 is TGCAGCGTTGAAGATCCAGGCAGGGCGGCATTTGAGCAGTTCTTC.

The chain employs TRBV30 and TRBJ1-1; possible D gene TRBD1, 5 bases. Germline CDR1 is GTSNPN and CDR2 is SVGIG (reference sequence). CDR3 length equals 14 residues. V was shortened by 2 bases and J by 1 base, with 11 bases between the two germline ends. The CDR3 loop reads CAWSRGSGNTEAFF. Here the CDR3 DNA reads TGTGCCTGGAGTCGGGGGTCAGGGAACACTGAAGCTTTCTTT.

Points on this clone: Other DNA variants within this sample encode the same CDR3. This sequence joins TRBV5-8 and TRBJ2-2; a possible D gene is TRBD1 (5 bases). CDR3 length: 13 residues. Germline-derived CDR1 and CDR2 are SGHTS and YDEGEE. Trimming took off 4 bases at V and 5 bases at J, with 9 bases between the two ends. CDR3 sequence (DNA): TGTGCCAGCAGCCTGCAGGGAACCGGGGAGCTGTTTTTT. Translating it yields CASSLQGTGELFF.

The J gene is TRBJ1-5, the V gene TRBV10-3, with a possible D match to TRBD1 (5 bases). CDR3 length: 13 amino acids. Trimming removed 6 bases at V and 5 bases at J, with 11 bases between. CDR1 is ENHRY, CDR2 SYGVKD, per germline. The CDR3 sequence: CAIRARGDQPQHF. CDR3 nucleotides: TGTGCCATCAGGGCGCGGGGGGATCAGCCCCAGCATTTT.

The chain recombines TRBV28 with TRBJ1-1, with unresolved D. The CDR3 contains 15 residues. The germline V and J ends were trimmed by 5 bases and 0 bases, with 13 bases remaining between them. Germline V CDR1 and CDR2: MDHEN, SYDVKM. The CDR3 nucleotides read TGTGCCAGCAGTGAACCCAACAGACTGAACACTGAAGCTTTCTTT. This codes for CASSEPNRLNTEAFF. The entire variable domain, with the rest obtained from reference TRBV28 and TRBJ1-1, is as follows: DVKVTQSSRYLVKRTGEKVFLECVQDMDHENMFWYRQDPGLGLRLIYFSYDVKMKEKGDIPEGYSVSREKKERFSLILESASTNQTSMYLCASSEPNRLNTEAFFGQGTRLTVV.

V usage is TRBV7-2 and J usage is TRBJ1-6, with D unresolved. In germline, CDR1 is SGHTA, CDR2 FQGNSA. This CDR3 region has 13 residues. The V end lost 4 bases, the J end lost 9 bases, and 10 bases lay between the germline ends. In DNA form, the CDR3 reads TGTGCCAGCAGCTCGGAAGCGCGTTCACCCCTCCACTTT. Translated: CASSSEARSPLHF. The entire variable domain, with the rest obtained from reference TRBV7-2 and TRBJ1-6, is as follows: GAGVSQSPSNKVTEKGKDVELRCDPISGHTALYWYRQSLGQGLEFLIYFQGNSAPDKSGLPSDRFSAERTGGSVSTLTIQRTQQEDSAVYLCASSSEARSPLHFGNGTRLTVT.

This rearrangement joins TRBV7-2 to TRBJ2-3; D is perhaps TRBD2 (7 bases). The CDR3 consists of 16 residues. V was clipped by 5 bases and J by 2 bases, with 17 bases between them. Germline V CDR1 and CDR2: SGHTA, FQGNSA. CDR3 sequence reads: CASSIKGGGSTDTQYF. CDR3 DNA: TGTGCCAGCAGCATAAAAGGGGGGGGATCCACAGATACGCAGTATTTT. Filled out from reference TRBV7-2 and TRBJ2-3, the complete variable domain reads GAGVSQSPSNKVTEKGKDVELRCDPISGHTALYWYRQSLGQGLEFLIYFQGNSAPDKSGLPSDRFSAERTGGSVSTLTIQRTQQEDSAVYLCASSIKGGGSTDTQYFGPGTRLTVL.

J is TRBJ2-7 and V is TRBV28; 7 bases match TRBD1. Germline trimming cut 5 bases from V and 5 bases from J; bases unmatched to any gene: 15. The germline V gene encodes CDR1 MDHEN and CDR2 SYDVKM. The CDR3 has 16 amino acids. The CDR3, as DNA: TGTGCCAGCAGTCCAGGTGGGGACAGAATATCAAACGAGCAGTACTTC. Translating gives CASSPGGDRISNEQYF.

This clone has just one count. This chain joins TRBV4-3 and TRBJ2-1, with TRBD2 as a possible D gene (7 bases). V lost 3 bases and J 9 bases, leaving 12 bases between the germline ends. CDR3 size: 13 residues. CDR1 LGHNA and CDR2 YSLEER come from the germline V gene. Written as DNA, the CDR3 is TGCGCCAGCAGCCATGGGGGAGGGGGTGAGCAGTTCTTC. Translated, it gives CASSHGGGGEQFF.

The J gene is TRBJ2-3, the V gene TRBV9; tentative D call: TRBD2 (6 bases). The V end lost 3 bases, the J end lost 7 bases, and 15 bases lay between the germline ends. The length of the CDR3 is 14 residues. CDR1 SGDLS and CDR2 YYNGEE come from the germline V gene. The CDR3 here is CASSARDSHHTQYF. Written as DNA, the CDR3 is TGTGCCAGCAGCGCCCGGGACTCCCACCATACGCAGTATTTT.

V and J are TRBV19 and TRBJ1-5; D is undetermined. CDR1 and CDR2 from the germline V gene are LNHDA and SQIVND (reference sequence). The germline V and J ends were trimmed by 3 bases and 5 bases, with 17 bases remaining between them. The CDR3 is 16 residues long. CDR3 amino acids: CASSILSTELHQPQHF. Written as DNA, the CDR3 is TGTGCCAGTAGTATCCTCAGCACAGAGCTTCATCAGCCCCAGCATTTT.

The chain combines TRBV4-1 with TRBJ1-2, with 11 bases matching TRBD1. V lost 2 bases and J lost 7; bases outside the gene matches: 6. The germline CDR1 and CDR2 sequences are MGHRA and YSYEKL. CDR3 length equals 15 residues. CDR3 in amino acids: CASSQPRDRGIGYTF. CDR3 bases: TGCGCCAGCAGCCAACCCCGGGACAGGGGGATTGGCTACACCTTC.

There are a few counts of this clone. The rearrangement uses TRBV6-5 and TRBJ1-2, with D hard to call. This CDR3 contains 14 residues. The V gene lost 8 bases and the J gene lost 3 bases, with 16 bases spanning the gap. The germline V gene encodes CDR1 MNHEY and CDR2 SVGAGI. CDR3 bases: TGTGCCAGCCTCCCGGGGAGTTTGGACTATGGCTACACCTTC. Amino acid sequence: CASLPGSLDYGYTF.

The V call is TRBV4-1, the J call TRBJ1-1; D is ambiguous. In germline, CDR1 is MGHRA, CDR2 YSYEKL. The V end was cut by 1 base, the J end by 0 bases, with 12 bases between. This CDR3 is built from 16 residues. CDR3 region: CASSQARTGMNTEAFF. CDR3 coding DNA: TGCGCCAGCAGCCAAGCTCGGACGGGAATGAACACTGAAGCTTTCTTT.

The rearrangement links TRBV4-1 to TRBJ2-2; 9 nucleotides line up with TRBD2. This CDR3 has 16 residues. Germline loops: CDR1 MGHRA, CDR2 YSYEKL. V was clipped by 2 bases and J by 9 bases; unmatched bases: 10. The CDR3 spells CASSQLSGRVPRELFF. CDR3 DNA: TGCGCCAGCAGCCAACTTAGCGGGAGAGTCCCCAGGGAGCTGTTTTTT.

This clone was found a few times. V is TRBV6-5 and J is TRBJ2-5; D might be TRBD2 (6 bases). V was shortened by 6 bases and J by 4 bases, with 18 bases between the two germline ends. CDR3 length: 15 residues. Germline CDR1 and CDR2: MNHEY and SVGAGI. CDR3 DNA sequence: TGTGCCAGCAGCGCTAGACTAGGTTCAGCAGAGACCCAGTACTTC. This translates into CASSARLGSAETQYF.

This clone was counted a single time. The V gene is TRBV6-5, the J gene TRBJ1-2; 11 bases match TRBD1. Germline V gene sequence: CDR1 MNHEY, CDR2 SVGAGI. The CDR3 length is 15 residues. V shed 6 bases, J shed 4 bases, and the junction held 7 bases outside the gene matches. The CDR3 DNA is TGTGCCAGCAGATCCCGGACAGGGGGCTCCTATGGCTACACCTTC. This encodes CASRSRTGGSYGYTF.

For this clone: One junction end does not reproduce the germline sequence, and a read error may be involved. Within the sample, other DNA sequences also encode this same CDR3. The CDR3 region has the DNA TGTGCCAGCAGGGGAATGGGACAGCTACTCTACGAACAGTACTTC. Translating it yields CASRGMGQLLYEQYF. The chain is built from TRBV7-2 and TRBJ2-7; 7 nucleotides line up with TRBD1. Per germline, CDR1 SGHTA and CDR2 FQGNSA. The CDR3 loop spans 15 amino acids.

The chain's CDR3 is CASSRGGVEKLFF. Written as DNA, the CDR3 is TGTGCCAGCTCACGCGGAGGGGTTGAAAAACTGTTTTTT. The J gene is TRBJ1-4, the V gene TRBV18; TRBD1 is a possible D gene (5 bases). Per the germline V gene, CDR1 is KGHSH and CDR2 is LQKENI. This CDR3 is built from 13 residues. The V gene lost 4 bases and the J gene lost 7 bases, with 10 bases spanning the gap.

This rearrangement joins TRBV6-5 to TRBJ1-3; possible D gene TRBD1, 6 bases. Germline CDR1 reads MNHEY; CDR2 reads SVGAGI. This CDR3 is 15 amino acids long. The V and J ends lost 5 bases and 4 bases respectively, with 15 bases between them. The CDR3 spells CASSLRSGAGNTIYF. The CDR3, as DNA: TGTGCCAGCAGTCTCCGTTCAGGGGCAGGAAACACCATATATTTT.

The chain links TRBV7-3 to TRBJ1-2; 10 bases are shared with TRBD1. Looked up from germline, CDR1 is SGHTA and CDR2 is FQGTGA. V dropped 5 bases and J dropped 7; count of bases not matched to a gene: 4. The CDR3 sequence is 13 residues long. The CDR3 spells CASSGDRGLGYTF. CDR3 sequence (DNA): TGTGCCAGCAGCGGTGACAGGGGGCTTGGCTACACCTTC.

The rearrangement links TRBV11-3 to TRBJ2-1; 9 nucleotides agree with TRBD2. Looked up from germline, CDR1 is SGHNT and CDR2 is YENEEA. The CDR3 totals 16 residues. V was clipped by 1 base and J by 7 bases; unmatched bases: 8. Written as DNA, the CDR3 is TGTGCCAGCAGCTTAGGGGCGGGAGGGCCAGGGAATGAGCAGTTCTTC. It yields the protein CASSLGAGGPGNEQFF.

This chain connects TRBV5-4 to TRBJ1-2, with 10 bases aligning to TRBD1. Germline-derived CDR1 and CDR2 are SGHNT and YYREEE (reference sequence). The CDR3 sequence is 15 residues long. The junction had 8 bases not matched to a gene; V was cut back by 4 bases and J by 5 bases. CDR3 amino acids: CASSPGQGGSYGYTF. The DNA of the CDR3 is TGTGCCAGCAGCCCCGGACAGGGGGGTTCTTATGGCTACACCTTC.

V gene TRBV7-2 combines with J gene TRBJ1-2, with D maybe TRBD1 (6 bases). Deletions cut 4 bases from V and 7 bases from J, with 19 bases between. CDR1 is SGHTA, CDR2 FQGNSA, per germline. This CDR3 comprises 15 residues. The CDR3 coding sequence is TGTGCCAGCAGCTCCCTGGACAGTCCCCTCGGTGGCTACACCTTC. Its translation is CASSSLDSPLGGYTF.

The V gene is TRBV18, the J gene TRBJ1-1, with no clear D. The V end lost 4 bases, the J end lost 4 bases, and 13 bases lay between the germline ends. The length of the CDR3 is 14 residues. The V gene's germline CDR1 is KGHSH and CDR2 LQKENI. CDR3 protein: CASSLSDGRTEAFF. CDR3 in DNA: TGTGCCAGCTCACTCTCGGATGGGCGCACTGAAGCTTTCTTT.

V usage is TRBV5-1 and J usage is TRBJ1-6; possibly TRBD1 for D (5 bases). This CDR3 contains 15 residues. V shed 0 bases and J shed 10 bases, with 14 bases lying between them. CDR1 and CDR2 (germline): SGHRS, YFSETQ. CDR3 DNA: TGCGCCAGCAGCTTGGTGGGTCAGGGTGCGTCACCCCTCCACTTT. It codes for CASSLVGQGASPLHF.

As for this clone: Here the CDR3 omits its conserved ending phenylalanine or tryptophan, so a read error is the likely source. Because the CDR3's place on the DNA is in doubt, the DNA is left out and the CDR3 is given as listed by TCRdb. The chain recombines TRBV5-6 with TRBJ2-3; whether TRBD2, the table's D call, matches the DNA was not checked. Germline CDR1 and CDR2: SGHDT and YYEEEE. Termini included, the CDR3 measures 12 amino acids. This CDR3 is CASSLTGSASSI.

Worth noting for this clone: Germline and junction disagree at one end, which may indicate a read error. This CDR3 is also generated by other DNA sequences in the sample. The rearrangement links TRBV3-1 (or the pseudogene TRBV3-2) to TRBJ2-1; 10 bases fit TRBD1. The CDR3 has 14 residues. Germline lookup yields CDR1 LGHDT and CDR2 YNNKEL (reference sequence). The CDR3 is CASSPRTGGNEQFF. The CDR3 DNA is TGTGCCAGCAGCCCACGGACAGGGGGAAATGAGCAATTCTTC.